This TCR beta chain was recovered during a study of blood T cells in healthy people across ages (dated by TCRdb to between 2014 and 2016). With regard to the full study: In model experiments, roughly one uniquely barcoded TCR beta cDNA molecule per two T cells was captured by template switching. Donors were grouped into four age groups: young (average 16 years), middle-aged (around 39), aged (around 60) and long-lived (around 82). The study analyzed two additional independent replicas of 1 million unique cDNA reads from the same blood draw for two donors, one aged 18 to 29 and one aged 80 or older. Using deep sequencing normalized with unique cDNA molecular identifiers, the study measured how TCR beta repertoire diversity changes with age.

The germline ends are 17 bases apart after V is trimmed by 8 bases and J by 1 base. The CDR3 sequence holds 15 residues, the cysteine and phenylalanine included. The only DNA kept is the CDR3, 45 bases in frame from the first base. Taken from the germline V gene (reference sequence), the CDR1 and CDR2 loops are DFQATT and SNEGSKA. This clonotype was observed a few times. Its antigen is still unknown. Per-nucleotide qualities are absent, and no much larger clonotype sits a single base away. The paper's findings and limits, for the study overall: As age increased, observed TCR beta diversity per million T cells dropped in a roughly linear way, and a significant reduction was already evident by age 40. Bulk unsorted PBMC profiling prevented conclusive comparison of naive and antigen-experienced compartments. Because donor CMV infection status was unknown, age-related changes in expanded clonotypes were potentially confounded. Observed TCR beta diversity correlated strongly with the percentage of naive T cells measured by flow cytometry. Compared with the aged group, the long-lived group had more naive CD4+ T cells, fewer expanded clones and increased TCR diversity, a pattern suggesting age selection. Total diversity estimates from one million sequenced T cells were considered lower bounds and underestimates.

The donors were under 40 Caucasian individuals from Russia, aged 6 to 90 years, who were systemically healthy. Ten milliliters of peripheral blood were drawn from each donor into EDTA-treated Vacutainer tubes. Ficoll-Paque density-gradient centrifugation was used to isolate PBMCs, with at least 6 million obtained per sample. Trizol reagent was used to extract total RNA from PBMCs, with at least 6 micrograms per sample. For every donor, an aliquot of PBMCs went through flow cytometry to measure the percentages of naive CD45RAhigh/CD27high T cells. Library creation used 5' RACE. TCRdb lists the instrument as Illumina HiSeq 2500. The second PCR ran for roughly 7 to 12 cycles and used a J-beta primer mix along with a sample-barcoded 5' primer. Each TCR beta cDNA molecule received a unique molecular identifier from a template-switch 5' adaptor carrying 12 random nucleotides. Each sample yielded at least 2.5 million CDR3-containing paired-end reads. First-strand cDNA synthesis was performed from all RNA using the Mint cDNA synthesis kit, with priming by a TRBC-specific oligonucleotide. All cDNA was treated with uracil-DNA glycosylase and then went through a first 18-cycle PCR with the universal primers M1SS and BC2_uni_R. Under the source paper's analysis protocol: For normalization, 1 million high-quality reads were randomly selected from each sample, with every read carrying a distinct molecular identifier. Reads sharing molecular identifiers were discarded rather than binned into consensus sequences. MiTCR, run with a Q25 quality threshold and the strictest error-elimination algorithm, handled CDR3 identification, clonotype clustering and error correction. Lower-bound total TCR beta diversity was estimated with a nonparametric unseen species model using Euler transformation. TCRdb trimmed public reads at Q25 via fastp, called clones via MiXCR and kept in-frame beta chains. Every distinct CDR3 protein forms one entry, paired with its most common genes and DNA. The authors' filters were not applied to this entry. The sample has over a million distinct CDR3 sequences on record, almost 25% of them singletons. Jointly, the top ten make up around 0.75% of the sample.

The same specimen was also included in a second study, on T cells of mothers and their children. Per that second paper: Nine systemically healthy Caucasian individuals, comprising three mothers and their six children, were included as donors. cDNA synthesis consumed the entire amount of extracted RNA, loaded at about 1.6 ug RNA in each 15 ul reaction. In the second PCR, the M1S primer added sample barcodes and 2-4 random nucleotides. Over 9.5 million TCR beta CDR3 reads were obtained for each mother, and 2.7 million or so reads were obtained for each child. Thymic selection similarly shapes TCR recombination output in related and unrelated pairs, with minor effect from inherited differences. Normalized repertoire overlap was always found to be slightly, but never significantly, higher in related mother-child pairs than in unrelated mother-child pairs. No persistent microchimeric T cell clones were detected, at a sensitivity of approximately 100 clones per million clonotypes. To look for features that set related mother-child pairs apart from unrelated individuals, the researchers ran deep NGS to compare the TCR beta repertoires of mothers and children. Mothers averaged about 40 +/- 4 years of age and children averaged roughly 10 +/- 4 years. After adapters were ligated using NEBNext reagents, the libraries underwent 100+100 nt paired-end sequencing on an Illumina HiSeq 2000. To prevent cross-contamination, the mother and child libraries were prepared a month apart and were sequenced in separate runs. Each donor had between about 450,000 and 2,100,000 distinct TCR beta clonotypes identified. Naive TCR beta clonotypes were estimated from low-frequency clonotypes matched to each donor's FACS-determined naive share, without sorting.

The sequenced sample consisted of blood. The V gene is TRBV20-1 and the J gene is TRBJ1-4; no D segment can be confidently identified. The receptor was derived from a girl aged 2-9 years in good health. CDR3 protein: CSTGKTGKTNEKLFF. The DNA is TGCAGTACTGGAAAGACGGGCAAAACTAATGAAAAACTGTTTTTT.